This T cell receptor (beta chain) was sequenced during a study of T cells after yellow fever vaccination. TCRdb re-derived calls from the 5' RACE reads in MiXCR, one entry per CDR3 protein. Counted here are 250,000 or so distinct CDR3 sequences, about 3.7% occurring once; the ten biggest clones make up 15% to 20%. The CDR3 is 17 amino acids. V was pared by 1 base and J by 3 bases, with 19 bases between. In germline, CDR1 is KGHSH, CDR2 LQKENI. This clonotype was found many times. This TCR derives from a young man who received the YFV17D yellow fever vaccine. V is TRBV18 and J is TRBJ2-7; D is tentatively TRBD1 or TRBD2 (5 bases each). The starting material was PBMCs, obtained 15 days after the yellow fever booster vaccination. The CDR3 DNA sequence: TGTGCCAGCTCACCACACCCCTTCCTGGCTGGGGGCTACGAGCAGTACTTC. It is translated as CASSPHPFLAGGYEQYF.